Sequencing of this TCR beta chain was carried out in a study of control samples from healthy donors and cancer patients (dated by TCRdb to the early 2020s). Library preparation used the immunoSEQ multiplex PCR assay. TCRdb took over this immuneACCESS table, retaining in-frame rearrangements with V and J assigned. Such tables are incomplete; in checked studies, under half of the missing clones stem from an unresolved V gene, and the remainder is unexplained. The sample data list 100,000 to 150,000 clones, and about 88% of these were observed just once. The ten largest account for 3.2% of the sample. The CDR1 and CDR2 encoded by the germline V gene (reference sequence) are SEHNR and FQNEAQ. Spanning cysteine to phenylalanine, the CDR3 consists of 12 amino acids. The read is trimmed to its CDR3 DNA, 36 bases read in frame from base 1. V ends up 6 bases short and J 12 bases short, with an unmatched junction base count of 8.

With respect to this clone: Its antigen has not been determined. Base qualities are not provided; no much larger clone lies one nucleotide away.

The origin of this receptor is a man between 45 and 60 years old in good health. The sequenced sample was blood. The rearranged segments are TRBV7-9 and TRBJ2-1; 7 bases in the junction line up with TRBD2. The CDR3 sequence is CASRSTSARQFF. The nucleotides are TGTGCCAGCAGGTCCACTAGCGCTAGGCAGTTCTTC. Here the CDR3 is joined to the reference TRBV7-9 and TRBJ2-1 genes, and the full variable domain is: DTGVSQNPRHKITKRGQNVTFRCDPISEHNRLYWYRQTLGQGPEFLTYFQNEAQLEKSRLLSDRFSAERPKGSFSTLEIQRTEQGDSAMYLCASRSTSARQFFGPGTRLTVL.